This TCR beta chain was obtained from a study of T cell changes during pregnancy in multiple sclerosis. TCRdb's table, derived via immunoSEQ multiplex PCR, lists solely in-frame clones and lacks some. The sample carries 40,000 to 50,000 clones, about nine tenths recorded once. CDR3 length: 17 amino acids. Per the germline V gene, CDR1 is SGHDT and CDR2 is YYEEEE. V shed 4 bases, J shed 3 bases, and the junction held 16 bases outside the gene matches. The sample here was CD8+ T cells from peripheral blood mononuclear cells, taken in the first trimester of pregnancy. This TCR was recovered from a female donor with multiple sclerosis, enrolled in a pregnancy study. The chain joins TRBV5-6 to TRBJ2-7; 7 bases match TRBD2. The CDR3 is CASSPNLGRAPLYEQYF. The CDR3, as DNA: TGTGCCAGCAGCCCAAACCTGGGGAGGGCCCCTCTCTACGAGCAGTACTTC.